The subject of this entry is one T cell receptor beta chain. No antigen is known for it. The sample is drawn from a study of post-analysis software for immune sequencing data. Points from the study as a whole: Controls showed lower frequencies than patients for five TRBV segments, and TRBV5-6, TRBV5-1 and TRBV20-1 were among these.

Germline V lookup: CDR1 SGHAT, CDR2 FQDESV (reference sequence). CDR3 size: 17 residues. The junction had 3 bases not matched to a gene; V was cut back by 2 bases and J by 0 bases. Prepared TCR beta cDNA libraries contained unique molecular identifiers. One entry per CDR3 protein, called by TCRdb with MiXCR from the PCR reads. Among 750,000 to 950,000 distinct CDR3 sequences listed, roughly 50% were seen once. V is TRBV11-1 and J is TRBJ2-6, with TRBD1 identical over 8 bases. The TCR was taken from a girl aged 5-17 years with multiple sclerosis. The sample taken for sequencing was blood. The CDR3 reads CASSLPGQVSGANVLTF. DNA of the CDR3: TGTGCCAGCAGCTTACCGGGACAGGTCTCTGGGGCCAACGTCCTGACTTTC.